The 32 T cell receptor beta chains reported below all come from one sample, sequenced in a study of T cell changes during pregnancy in multiple sclerosis. Sequencing used immunoSEQ multiplex PCR; TCRdb keeps in-frame clones, though not all of them. The sample records 90,000 to 95,000 clones, roughly 91% being singletons. The sequences come from peripheral blood, collected in the first trimester of pregnancy. The receptors shown here come from a female donor with multiple sclerosis, enrolled in a pregnancy study.

The chain employs TRBV11-2 and TRBJ2-2, with 9 bases fitting TRBD1. V was pared by 5 bases and J by 0 bases, with 10 bases of the junction left unmatched. Germline CDR1 reads SGHAT; CDR2 reads FQNNGV. The CDR3 is 18 residues long. The CDR3 DNA is TGTGCCAGCAGCCATGTGCGGGACAGGGCCCCGAACACCGGGGAGCTGTTTTTT. Translating gives CASSHVRDRAPNTGELFF.

The chain uses TRBV7-3 and TRBJ1-2; D is unresolved. CDR3 length: 14 amino acids. Deletions cut 5 bases from V and 1 base from J, with 11 bases between. Germline CDR1 reads SGHTA; CDR2 reads FQGTGA. The chain's CDR3 is CASSPGGDNYGYTF. The CDR3 DNA reads TGTGCCAGCAGCCCCGGCGGGGATAACTATGGCTACACCTTC.

The gene calls are TRBV11-2 and TRBJ2-7; 8 bases agree with TRBD1. CDR3 length: 18 amino acids. V lost 4 bases, J lost 4 bases, and 18 bases stayed unmatched. Germline assignment: CDR1 SGHAT and CDR2 FQNNGV. The CDR3 protein is CASSSDLLTGDRGYEQYF. The CDR3 DNA sequence: TGTGCCAGCAGCTCCGACCTCCTGACAGGGGATAGAGGGTACGAGCAGTACTTC. The entire variable domain, with the rest obtained from reference TRBV11-2 and TRBJ2-7, is as follows: EAGVAQSPRYKIIEKRQSVAFWCNPISGHATLYWYQQILGQGPKLLIQFQNNGVVDDSQLPKDRFSAERLKGVDSTLKIQPAKLEDSAVYLCASSSDLLTGDRGYEQYFGPGTRLTVT.

This clone has only a few counts. V gene TRBV7-9 combines with J gene TRBJ2-1; 9 bases align to TRBD2. Germline lookup yields CDR1 SEHNR and CDR2 FQNEAQ (reference sequence). The CDR3 covers 14 residues. Germline trimming cut 5 bases from V and 7 bases from J; bases unmatched to any gene: 6. The CDR3: CASSPWTSENEQFF. The CDR3 DNA follows: TGTGCCAGCAGCCCATGGACTAGCGAAAATGAGCAGTTCTTC.

The CDR3 here is CASSRTTSSGNTIYF. The CDR3 DNA reads TGCGCCAGCAGCCGGACAACGAGCTCTGGAAACACCATATATTTT. The chain has TRBV5-1 and TRBJ1-3; tentatively, D is TRBD1 (5 bases). V shed 4 bases and J shed 0 bases, with 11 bases lying between them. The CDR3 is 15 residues long. Germline CDR1 reads SGHRS; CDR2 reads YFSETQ.

This clone was recorded only once. Relative to the germline gene, one junction end is altered; a read error may explain this. This rearrangement joins TRBV7-7 to TRBJ2-5; 7 nucleotides align to TRBD2. From germline, CDR1 is SSHAT and CDR2 FNYEAQ (reference sequence). This CDR3 is 16 amino acids long. This CDR3 is CASSLGRAINQETQYF. Here the CDR3 DNA reads TGTGCTAGCAGCTTAGGGAGGGCAATCAATCAAGAGACCCAGTACTTC.

This clone has a handful of counts. The chain links TRBV6-6 to TRBJ1-2, with 9 nucleotides matching TRBD1. Germline V gene sequence: CDR1 MNHNY, CDR2 SVGAGI (reference sequence). The ends lost 2 bases at V and 4 bases at J; junction bases unmatched: 2. The CDR3 runs 14 residues. In nucleotides, the CDR3 is TGTGCCAGCAGTTACGGGACAGGGACCTATGGCTACACCTTC. Encoded protein: CASSYGTGTYGYTF.

The genes are TRBV6-5 and TRBJ2-1; D gene uncertain. The V gene's germline CDR1 is MNHEY and CDR2 SVGAGI. This CDR3 has 14 amino acids. V gave up 2 bases and J gave up 4 bases, with 9 bases separating them. CDR3 DNA: TGTGCCAGCAGTTACGGGTACGGGTACAATGAGCAGTTCTTC. Its translation is CASSYGYGYNEQFF.

The chain carries TRBV4-1 and TRBJ1-6; 8 bases line up with TRBD1. The junction had 6 bases not matched to a gene; V was cut back by 2 bases and J by 9 bases. The CDR3 loop spans 15 amino acids. The germline gives CDR1 MGHRA, CDR2 YSYEKL. CDR3 region: CASSQSQGAVSPLHF. The CDR3 DNA reads TGCGCCAGCAGCCAATCGCAGGGGGCGGTTTCACCCCTCCACTTT.

The chain has TRBV2 and TRBJ1-1, with a tentative D call TRBD1 (6 bases). Germline V CDR1 and CDR2: SNHLY, FYNNEI. Trimming removed 1 base at V and 10 bases at J, with 16 bases between. This CDR3 is 14 amino acids long. The CDR3 DNA reads as TGTGCCAGCAGTGAAGAGGTACGGGGGGCAGGAGCTTTCTTT. Translation: CASSEEVRGAGAFF.

This clone was recorded only once. V is TRBV5-1 and J is TRBJ2-2, with 10 positions matching TRBD2. With 0 bases clipped from V and 9 bases from J, the junction kept 8 bases outside the gene matches. This CDR3 spans 16 amino acids. Germline loops: CDR1 SGHRS, CDR2 YFSETQ. The CDR3 coding sequence is TGCGCCAGCAGCTTGGACCCCCCTAGCGGGGGCAGGGAGCTGTTTTTT. Translating it yields CASSLDPPSGGRELFF.

The V gene is TRBV7-9, the J gene TRBJ1-1; D is unresolved. The V and J ends lost 4 bases and 6 bases respectively, with 12 bases between them. The CDR3 contains 13 residues. The V gene's germline CDR1 is SEHNR and CDR2 FQNEAQ (reference sequence). The CDR3, as DNA: TGTGCCAGCAGCTGTCCGGGGTGCGCTGAAGCTTTCTTT. This gives the protein CASSCPGCAEAFF. The complete variable domain, with remaining parts taken from reference TRBV7-9 and TRBJ1-1, reads DTGVSQNPRHKITKRGQNVTFRCDPISEHNRLYWYRQTLGQGPEFLTYFQNEAQLEKSRLLSDRFSAERPKGSFSTLEIQRTEQGDSAMYLCASSCPGCAEAFFGQGTRLTVV.

The chain is built from TRBV21-1 and TRBJ1-5. TRBV21-1 is described as a pseudogene. This CDR3 contains 17 residues. This chain's CDR3 is CASSTEEAGEMDQPQHF. CDR3 nucleotides: TGTGCCAGCAGCACGGAAGAGGCCGGGGAAATGGATCAGCCCCAGCATTTT.

The rearrangement uses TRBV10-2 and TRBJ1-3; D is uncertain. The CDR3 runs to 15 residues. The V end lost 2 bases, the J end lost 0 bases, and 8 bases lay between the germline ends. Germline CDR1 WSHSY, CDR2 SAAADI. Written as DNA, the CDR3 is TGCGCCAGCAGTGAGCCATGGAGCTCTGGAAACACCATATATTTT. Its protein is CASSEPWSSGNTIYF.

The J gene is TRBJ2-3, the V gene TRBV14; weak D call: TRBD1 (5 bases). The CDR3 extends over 16 amino acids. With 3 bases removed from V and 0 bases from J, the gap between germline ends came to 13 bases. Germline lookup yields CDR1 SGHDN and CDR2 FVKESK. The CDR3 bases are TGTGCCAGCAGCCAGACCGGACACCTTAGCACAGATACGCAGTATTTT. Translating gives CASSQTGHLSTDTQYF.

V usage is TRBV1 and J usage is TRBJ1-1. TRBV1 represents a pseudogene. The CDR3 has 12 amino acids. The CDR3 DNA follows: TGCACCAGCAGCCAGAGCGGGACAGAAGCTTTCTTT. As protein: CTSSQSGTEAFF.

The chain links TRBV7-3 to TRBJ2-3, with 8 positions matching TRBD2. Germline V lookup: CDR1 SGHTA, CDR2 FQGTGA. This CDR3 region has 13 residues. The trim removed 5 bases at V and 5 bases at J, leaving 3 bases unmatched. The CDR3 DNA reads as TGTGCCAGCAGCCCCGGGAGGGTAGATACGCAGTATTTT. This encodes CASSPGRVDTQYF. Variable domain in full (rest from reference TRBV7-3 and TRBJ2-3): GAGVSQTPSNKVTEKGKYVELRCDPISGHTALYWYRQSLGQGPEFLIYFQGTGAADDSGLPNDRFFAVRPEGSVSTLKIQRTERGDSAVYLCASSPGRVDTQYFGPGTRLTVL.

The rearrangement joins TRBV4-2 to TRBJ2-7; no firm D call. Trimming took 2 bases from V and 4 from J, leaving 9 bases between them. Germline CDR1 reads LGHNA; CDR2 reads YNFKEQ. The CDR3 sequence is 13 residues long. The CDR3 DNA follows: TGTGCCAGCAGCCAAAGTTCAGGATACGAGCAGTACTTC. Its protein product is CASSQSSGYEQYF.

The V and J genes are TRBV29-1 and TRBJ2-1; TRBD2 matches 7 bases. With 2 bases clipped from V and 6 bases from J, the junction kept 13 bases outside the gene matches. Germline lookup yields CDR1 SQVTM and CDR2 ANQGSEA. The CDR3 spans 16 residues. This chain's CDR3 is CSVEPGRGQGINEQFF. CDR3 DNA sequence: TGCAGCGTTGAACCAGGGAGGGGTCAAGGCATCAATGAGCAGTTCTTC.

V and J are TRBV7-2 and TRBJ2-1, with D possibly TRBD2 on 7 matching bases. The CDR3 runs 15 residues. Per the germline V gene, CDR1 is SGHTA and CDR2 is FQGNSA. V lost 4 bases, J lost 2 bases, and 12 bases lay in between. The CDR3 nucleotides read TGTGCCAGCAGCTCACAAGGGGGGGCCTACAATGAGCAGTTCTTC. Its translation is CASSSQGGAYNEQFF.

The gene calls are TRBV11-3 and TRBJ2-3; 7 bases agree with TRBD2. The J segment lost 3 bases and the V segment lost 2 bases, leaving 5 bases of the junction unmatched. The CDR3 extends over 15 amino acids. Germline V lookup: CDR1 SGHNT, CDR2 YENEEA. CDR3 residues: CASSLPREETDTQYF. The CDR3, as DNA: TGTGCCAGCAGCTTACCTCGGGAGGAAACAGATACGCAGTATTTT.

The rearrangement joins TRBV10-3 to TRBJ2-5; 10 bases line up with TRBD2. The germline V gene encodes CDR1 ENHRY and CDR2 SYGVKD. CDR3 size: 14 residues. The junction had 6 bases not matched to a gene; V was cut back by 6 bases and J by 5 bases. The CDR3: CAIRPSGGHETQYF. CDR3 DNA sequence: TGTGCCATCAGGCCTAGCGGGGGTCATGAGACCCAGTACTTC.

The rearrangement joins TRBV6-1 to TRBJ1-3; no definite D call. The ends were cut back, 0 bases at V and 0 bases at J, with 6 bases in the middle. The CDR3 has 15 amino acids. Germline V gives CDR1 MNHNS, CDR2 SASEGT. The CDR3 reads CASSEAGFSGNTIYF. The CDR3, as DNA: TGTGCCAGCAGTGAAGCGGGCTTCTCTGGAAACACCATATATTTT.

The rearrangement uses TRBV7-3 and TRBJ2-3, with D perhaps matching TRBD1 (6 bases). Germline V gene lookup returns CDR1 SGHTA and CDR2 FQGTGA. V dropped 5 bases and J dropped 2 bases, with 17 bases sitting between them. This CDR3 is 16 amino acids long. The CDR3 sequence: CASSPHPGHPTDTQYF. The CDR3 nucleotides read TGTGCCAGCAGCCCCCACCCGGGACACCCCACAGATACGCAGTATTTT.

V usage is TRBV5-1 and J usage is TRBJ2-1; 8 nucleotides agree with TRBD1. The germline V gene has CDR1 SGHRS and CDR2 YFSETQ. V shed 0 bases and J 6 bases; nucleotides not matched to a gene: 2. This CDR3 region has 14 residues. Written as DNA, the CDR3 is TGCGCCAGCAGCTTGGGAACAGGGGGCAATGAGCAGTTCTTC. Translation: CASSLGTGGNEQFF.

The chain employs TRBV7-3 and TRBJ1-2; tentative D call: TRBD1 (6 bases). CDR3 length: 15 residues. From germline, CDR1 is SGHTA and CDR2 FQGTGA. V gave up 5 bases and J gave up 2 bases, with 15 bases separating them. In DNA form, the CDR3 reads TGTGCCAGCAGCGAGGGGCGGGGGCCAAACTATGGCTACACCTTC. Translation gives CASSEGRGPNYGYTF.

This clone was detected once. This sequence joins TRBV5-1 and TRBJ1-1; D not resolved. V was trimmed by 1 base and J by 1 base, leaving 8 bases between them. In germline, CDR1 is SGHRS, CDR2 YFSETQ. This CDR3 comprises 14 residues. The CDR3 is CASSLSTANTEAFF. The CDR3 region has the DNA TGCGCCAGCAGCTTGAGCACAGCGAACACTGAAGCTTTCTTT.

V gene TRBV5-4 combines with J gene TRBJ1-6; 9 nucleotides agree with TRBD1. Germline values: CDR1 SGHNT, CDR2 YYREEE (reference sequence). The V gene end was trimmed by 4 bases and the J gene end by 5 bases; junction bases not matched to a gene: 7. The CDR3 has 16 residues. CDR3 sequence reads: CASSEGTGLNNSPLHF. The CDR3 nucleotides are TGTGCCAGCAGCGAAGGGACAGGGTTGAATAATTCACCCCTCCACTTT.

The genes are TRBV5-1 and TRBJ1-1; D is possibly TRBD1 (5 bases). The CDR3 sequence is 14 residues long. Trimming took 6 bases from V and 0 from J, leaving 12 bases between them. Looked up from germline, CDR1 is SGHRS and CDR2 is YFSETQ. The CDR3 DNA is TGCGCCAGCACGGCAGGGTCCATGAACACTGAAGCTTTCTTT. Amino acids: CASTAGSMNTEAFF.

The CDR3 nucleotides read TGTGCCAGCAGTAGGACACAGGGTGCAACTAATGAAAAACTGTTTTTT. Translating gives CASSRTQGATNEKLFF. The rearrangement links TRBV7-6 to TRBJ1-4, with D possibly TRBD1 on 6 matching bases. The CDR3 spans 16 residues. Looked up from germline, CDR1 is SGHVS and CDR2 is FNYEAQ. V dropped 6 bases and J dropped 0 bases, with 14 bases sitting between them.

V and J are TRBV6-5 and TRBJ1-2; D might be TRBD1 (6 bases). V was clipped by 4 bases and J by 8 bases, with 14 bases between them. Per germline, CDR1 MNHEY and CDR2 SVGAGI. This CDR3 contains 13 residues. The CDR3 sequence: CASSSVGGRGYTF. CDR3 coding DNA: TGTGCCAGCAGTTCGGTAGGGGGAAGAGGCTACACCTTC.

The chain combines TRBV5-1 with TRBJ2-2; 7 nucleotides line up with TRBD1. Trimming at V came to 0 bases and at J to 6 bases, leaving 5 bases not matched to a gene. The CDR3 covers 15 residues. The germline gives CDR1 SGHRS, CDR2 YFSETQ. The CDR3 region has the DNA TGCGCCAGCAGCTTGGTGACAGGGACCTCCGGGGAGCTGTTTTTT. Its protein is CASSLVTGTSGELFF.